This TCR beta chain derives from a study of beta chain features in type 1 diabetes. Broader study findings: Moderate yet significant TCRB CDR3 shortening was seen in Type 1 diabetes patients in all four CD4+ subsets.

Sorting based on CD45RO/CCR7/CD25/CD127/CD95/CD27 separated CD4+ naive, central memory, regulatory and stem cell-like memory cells. For this clone: Antigen unknown.

Of the isolated RNA, all was reverse transcribed, and so the sequenced material was expressed TCRB transcripts. Repertoires were generated with immunoSEQ multiplex PCR, while TCRdb's copy carries only in-frame clones and drops some. This sample yields roughly 340,000 clones, of which roughly 13% are seen a single time; roughly 0.015% belongs to the top ten. V shed 5 bases and J shed 6 bases, with 14 bases lying between them. This CDR3 has 14 residues. CDR1 is SGHVS, CDR2 FQNEAQ, per germline. The sequence was obtained from a woman aged 18 to 35 with type 1 diabetes. V gene TRBV7-8 combines with J gene TRBJ1-5, with a possible D match to TRBD1 (5 bases). Sequencing was carried out using naive CD4+ T cells from blood. DNA of the CDR3: TGTGCCAGCAGCGGCGCAGGGTTAAGTCAGCCCCAGCATTTT. This sequence encodes CASSGAGLSQPQHF.